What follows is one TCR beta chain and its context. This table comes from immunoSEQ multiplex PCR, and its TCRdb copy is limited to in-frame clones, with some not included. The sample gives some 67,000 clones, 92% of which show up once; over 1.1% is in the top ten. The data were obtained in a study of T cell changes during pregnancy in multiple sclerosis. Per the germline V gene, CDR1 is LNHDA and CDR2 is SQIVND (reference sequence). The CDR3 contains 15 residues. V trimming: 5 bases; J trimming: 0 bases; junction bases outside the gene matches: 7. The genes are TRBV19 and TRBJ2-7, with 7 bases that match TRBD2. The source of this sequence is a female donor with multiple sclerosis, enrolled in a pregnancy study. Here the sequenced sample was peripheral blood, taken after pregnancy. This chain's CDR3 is CASSLRTRDSYEQYF. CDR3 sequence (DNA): TGTGCCAGTAGTCTGAGGACTAGAGACTCCTACGAGCAGTACTTC.